The present T cell receptor (beta chain) was sequenced within a study of cytomegalovirus exposure and HLA in healthy donors. It was with 60 Vbeta and 13 Jbeta primers that the PCR ran. The table came from immunoSEQ multiplex PCR; TCRdb's copy has only in-frame clones and leaves some out. The table lists roughly 220,000 clones, more than 65% of them singletons. To note about this clone: What it binds is not known.

Trimming left V 1 base short and J 0 bases short, with 10 bases between. CDR1 is MNHEY, CDR2 SMNVEV, per germline (reference sequence). The CDR3 has 16 amino acids. Study-wide results and caveats: Some public TCRs appeared in many individuals, while most sequences were rare.

The chain combines TRBV27 with TRBJ1-3; no reliable D call. The sequence came from a man aged 50 or older in good health and CMV-seronegative. Material: PBMCs. In DNA, the CDR3 is TGTGCCAGCAGTTTATTGGGAGGGAGCTCTGGAAACACCATATATTTT. Amino acid sequence: CASSLLGGSSGNTIYF.